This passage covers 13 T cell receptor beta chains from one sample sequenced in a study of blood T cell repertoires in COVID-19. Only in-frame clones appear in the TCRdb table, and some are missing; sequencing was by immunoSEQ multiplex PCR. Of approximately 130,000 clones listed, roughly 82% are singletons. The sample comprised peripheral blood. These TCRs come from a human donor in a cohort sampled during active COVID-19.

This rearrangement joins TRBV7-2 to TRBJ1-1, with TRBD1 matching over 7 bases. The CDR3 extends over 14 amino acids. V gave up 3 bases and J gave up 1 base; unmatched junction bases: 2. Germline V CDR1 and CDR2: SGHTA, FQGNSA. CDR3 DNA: TGTGCCAGCAGCTTGACAGGGACGAACACTGAAGCTTTCTTT. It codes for CASSLTGTNTEAFF.

As DNA, the CDR3 is TGTGCCAGCAACCTAGAGAGGGGGGGTCAGGGTACGCAGTATTTT. Protein product: CASNLERGGQGTQYF. The V gene is TRBV7-2, the J gene TRBJ2-3, with D possibly matching TRBD2 (7 bases). CDR3 length: 15 amino acids. V was trimmed by 7 bases and J by 8 bases, leaving 22 bases between them. The germline CDR1 and CDR2 sequences are SGHTA and FQGNSA.

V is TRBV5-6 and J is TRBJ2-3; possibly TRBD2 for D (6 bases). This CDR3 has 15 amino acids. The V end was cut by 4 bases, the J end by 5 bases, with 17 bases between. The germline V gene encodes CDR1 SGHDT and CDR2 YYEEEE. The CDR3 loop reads CASSGGTGKLDTQYF. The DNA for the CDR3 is TGTGCCAGCAGCGGGGGGACGGGGAAGCTAGATACGCAGTATTTT.

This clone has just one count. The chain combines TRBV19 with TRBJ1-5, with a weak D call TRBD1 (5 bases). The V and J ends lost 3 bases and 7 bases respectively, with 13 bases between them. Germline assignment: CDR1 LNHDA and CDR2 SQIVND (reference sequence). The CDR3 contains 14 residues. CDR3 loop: CASSIFGGGQPQHF. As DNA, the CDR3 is TGTGCCAGTAGTATTTTCGGGGGTGGGCAGCCCCAGCATTTT.

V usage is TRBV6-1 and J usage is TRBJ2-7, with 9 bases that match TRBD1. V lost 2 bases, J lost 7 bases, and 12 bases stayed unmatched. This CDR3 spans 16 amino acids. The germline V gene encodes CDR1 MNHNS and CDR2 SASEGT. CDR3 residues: CASSEYSGQGLWEQYF. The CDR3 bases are TGTGCCAGCAGTGAATACAGTGGACAGGGGTTGTGGGAGCAGTACTTC.

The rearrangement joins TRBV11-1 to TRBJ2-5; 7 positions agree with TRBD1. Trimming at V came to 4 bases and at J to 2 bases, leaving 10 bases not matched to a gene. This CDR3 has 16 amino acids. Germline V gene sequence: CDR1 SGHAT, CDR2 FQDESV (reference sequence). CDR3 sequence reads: CASSSTGQVQQETQYF. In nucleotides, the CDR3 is TGTGCCAGCAGCTCGACCGGACAGGTTCAACAAGAGACCCAGTACTTC.

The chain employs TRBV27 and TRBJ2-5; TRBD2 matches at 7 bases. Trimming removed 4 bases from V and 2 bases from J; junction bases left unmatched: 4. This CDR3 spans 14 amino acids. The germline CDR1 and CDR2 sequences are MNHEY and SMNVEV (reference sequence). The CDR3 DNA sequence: TGTGCCAGCAGTTCCCGTAGCGGGCAAGAGACCCAGTACTTC. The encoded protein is CASSSRSGQETQYF.

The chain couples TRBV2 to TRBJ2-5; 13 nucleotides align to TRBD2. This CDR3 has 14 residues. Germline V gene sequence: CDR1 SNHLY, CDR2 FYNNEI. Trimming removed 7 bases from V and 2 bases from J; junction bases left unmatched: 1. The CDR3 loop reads CASTTSGGQETQYF. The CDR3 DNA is TGTGCCAGCACGACTAGCGGGGGGCAAGAGACCCAGTACTTC.

CDR3 residues: CASSGSGGTTDTQYF. DNA for the CDR3: TGTGCCAGCAGTGGGAGCGGGGGGACCACAGATACGCAGTATTTT. This chain connects TRBV2 to TRBJ2-3, with 9 bases aligning to TRBD2. CDR1 SNHLY and CDR2 FYNNEI come from the germline V gene. The length of the CDR3 is 15 residues. The V gene end was trimmed by 4 bases and the J gene end by 2 bases; junction bases not matched to a gene: 4.

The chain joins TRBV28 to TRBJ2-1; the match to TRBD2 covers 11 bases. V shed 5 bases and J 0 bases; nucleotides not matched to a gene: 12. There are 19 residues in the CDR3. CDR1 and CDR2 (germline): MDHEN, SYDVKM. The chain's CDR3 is CASSRLGLAGGTSYNEQFF. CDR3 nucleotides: TGTGCCAGCAGTCGCCTGGGGCTAGCGGGGGGTACCTCCTACAATGAGCAGTTCTTC.

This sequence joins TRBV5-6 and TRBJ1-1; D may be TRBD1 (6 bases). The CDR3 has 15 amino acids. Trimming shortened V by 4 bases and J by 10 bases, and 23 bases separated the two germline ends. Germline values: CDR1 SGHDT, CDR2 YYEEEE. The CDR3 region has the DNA TGTGCCAGCAGCGTCCGGGACACATTCTTCATTGGAGCTTTCTTT. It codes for CASSVRDTFFIGAFF.

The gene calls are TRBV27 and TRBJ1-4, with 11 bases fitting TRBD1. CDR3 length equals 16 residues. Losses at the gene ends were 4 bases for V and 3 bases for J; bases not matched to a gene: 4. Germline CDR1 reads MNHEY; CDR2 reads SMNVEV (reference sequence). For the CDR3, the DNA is TGTGCCAGCAGTTGGGGACAGGGGGTTGCTAATGAAAAACTGTTTTTT. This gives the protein CASSWGQGVANEKLFF. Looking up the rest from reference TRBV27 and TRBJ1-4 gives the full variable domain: EAQVTQNPRYLITVTGKKLTVTCSQNMNHEYMSWYRQDPGLGLRQIYYSMNVEVTDKGDVPEGYKVSRKEKRNFPLILESPSPNQTSLYFCASSWGQGVANEKLFFGSGTQLSVL.

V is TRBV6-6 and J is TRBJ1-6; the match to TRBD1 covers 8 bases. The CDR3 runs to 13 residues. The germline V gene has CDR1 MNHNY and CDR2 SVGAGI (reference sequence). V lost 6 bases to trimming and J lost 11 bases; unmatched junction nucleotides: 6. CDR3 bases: TGTGCCAGCAGGCGACAGGGGCAAGCACCCCTCCACTTT. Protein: CASRRQGQAPLHF.